This T cell receptor beta chain originates from a study of T cell repertoires in cytomegalovirus infection. Study background: HLA-B-restricted CMV epitopes that are well studied, plus recently identified HLA-C-restricted ones, were used by the study. Public TCR beta signature analysis indicated the presence of both CMV infection and matching HLA type.

This clonotype was counted only a few times. Its antigen is as yet unknown. Each CDR3 protein is one row after TCRdb ran MiXCR on the reads. This sample has about 890,000 distinct CDR3 sequences; approximately 31% occur once, and the top ten carry around an eighth. CDR3 length: 15 amino acids. With V trimmed by 4 bases and J by 6 bases, 7 bases remained unmatched. Germline V gene sequence: CDR1 MNHEY, CDR2 SMNVEV (reference sequence). Sequenced material: cultured CD8+ T cells from PBMCs, taken from culture after CMV antigen stimulation. The origin of this receptor is a human donor in good health (CMV status not recorded). Some clones in this sample may be carry-over from other donors' samples. The chain carries TRBV27 and TRBJ2-2; 8 bases align to TRBD2. The CDR3: CASSSLGGVAGELFF. The CDR3 bases are TGTGCCAGCAGTTCCCTCGGGGGGGTAGCCGGGGAGCTGTTTTTT.